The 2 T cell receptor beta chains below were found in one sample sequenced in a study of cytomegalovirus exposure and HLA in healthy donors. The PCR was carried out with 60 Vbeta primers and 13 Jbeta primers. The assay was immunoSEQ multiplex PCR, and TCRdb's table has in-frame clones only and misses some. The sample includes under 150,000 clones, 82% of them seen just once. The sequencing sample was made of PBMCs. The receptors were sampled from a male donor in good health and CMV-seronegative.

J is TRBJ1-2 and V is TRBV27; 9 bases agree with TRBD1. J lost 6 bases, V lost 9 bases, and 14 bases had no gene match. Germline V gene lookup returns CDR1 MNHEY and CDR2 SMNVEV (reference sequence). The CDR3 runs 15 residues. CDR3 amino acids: CASSDQRTGANGYTF. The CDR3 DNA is TGTGCCAGTTCCGACCAGAGGACAGGGGCAAATGGCTACACCTTC.

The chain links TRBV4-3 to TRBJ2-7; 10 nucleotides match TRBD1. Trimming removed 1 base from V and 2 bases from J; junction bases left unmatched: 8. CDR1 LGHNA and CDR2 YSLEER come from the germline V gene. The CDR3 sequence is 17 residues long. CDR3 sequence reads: CASSQVVTGGAPYEQYF. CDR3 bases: TGCGCCAGCAGCCAAGTTGTGACAGGGGGCGCCCCCTACGAGCAGTACTTC.